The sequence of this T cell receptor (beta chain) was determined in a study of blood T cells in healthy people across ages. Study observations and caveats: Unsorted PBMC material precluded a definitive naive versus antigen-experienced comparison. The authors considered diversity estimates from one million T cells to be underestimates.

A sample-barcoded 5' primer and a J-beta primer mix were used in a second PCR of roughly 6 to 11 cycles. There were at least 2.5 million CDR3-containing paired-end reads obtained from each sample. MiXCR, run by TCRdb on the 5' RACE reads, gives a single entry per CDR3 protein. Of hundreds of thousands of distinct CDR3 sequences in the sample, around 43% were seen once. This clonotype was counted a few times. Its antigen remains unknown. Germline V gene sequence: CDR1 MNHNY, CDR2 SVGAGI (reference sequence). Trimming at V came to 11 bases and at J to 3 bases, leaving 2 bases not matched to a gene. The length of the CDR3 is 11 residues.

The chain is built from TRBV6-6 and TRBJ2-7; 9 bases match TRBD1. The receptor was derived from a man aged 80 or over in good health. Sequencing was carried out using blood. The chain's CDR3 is CAAGQGYEQYF. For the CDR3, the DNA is TGTGCCGCGGGACAGGGCTACGAGCAGTACTTC.